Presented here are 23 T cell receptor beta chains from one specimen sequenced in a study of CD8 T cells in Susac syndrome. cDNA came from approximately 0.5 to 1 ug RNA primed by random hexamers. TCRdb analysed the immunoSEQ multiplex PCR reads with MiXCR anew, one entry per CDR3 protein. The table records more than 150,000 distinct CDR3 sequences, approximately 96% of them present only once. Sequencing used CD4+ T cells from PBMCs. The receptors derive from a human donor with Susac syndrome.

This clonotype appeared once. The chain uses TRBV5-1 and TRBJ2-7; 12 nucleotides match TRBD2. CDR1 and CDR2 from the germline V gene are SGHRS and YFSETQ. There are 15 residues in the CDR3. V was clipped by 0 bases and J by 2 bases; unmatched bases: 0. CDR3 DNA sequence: TGCGCCAGCAGCTTGGCTAGCGGGGGGGCCTACGAGCAGTACTTC. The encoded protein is CASSLASGGAYEQYF.

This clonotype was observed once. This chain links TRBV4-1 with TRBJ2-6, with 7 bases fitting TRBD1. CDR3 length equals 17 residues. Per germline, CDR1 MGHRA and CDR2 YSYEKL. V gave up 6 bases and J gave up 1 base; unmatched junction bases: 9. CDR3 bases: TGCGCCAGCAGGGACGTAGGGGGCCCTTCTGGGGCCAACGTCCTGACTTTC. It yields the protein CASRDVGGPSGANVLTF.

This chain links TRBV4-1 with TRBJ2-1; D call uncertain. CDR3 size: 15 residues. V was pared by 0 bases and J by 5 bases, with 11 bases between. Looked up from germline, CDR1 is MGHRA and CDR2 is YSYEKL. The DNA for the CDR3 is TGCGCCAGCAGCCAAGATCTGCCAGGACACAATGAGCAGTTCTTC. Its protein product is CASSQDLPGHNEQFF.

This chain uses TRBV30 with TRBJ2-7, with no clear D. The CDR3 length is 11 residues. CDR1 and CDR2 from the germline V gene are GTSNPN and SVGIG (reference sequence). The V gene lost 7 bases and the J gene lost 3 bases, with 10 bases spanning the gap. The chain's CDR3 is CASGRGYEQYF. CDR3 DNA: TGTGCCTCCGGGCGAGGCTACGAGCAGTACTTC. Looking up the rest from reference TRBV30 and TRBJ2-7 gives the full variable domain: SQTIHQWPATLVQPVGSPLSLECTVEGTSNPNLYWYRQAAGRGLQLLFYSVGIGQISSEVPQNLSASRPQDRQFILSSKKLLLSDSGFYLCASGRGYEQYFGPGTRLTVT.

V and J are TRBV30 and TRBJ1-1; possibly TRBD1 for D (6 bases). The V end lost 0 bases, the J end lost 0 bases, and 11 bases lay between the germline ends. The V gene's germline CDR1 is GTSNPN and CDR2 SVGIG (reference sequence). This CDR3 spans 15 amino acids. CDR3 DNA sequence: TGTGCCTGGAGTGTACAGGGAGGAATGAACACTGAAGCTTTCTTT. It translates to CAWSVQGGMNTEAFF.

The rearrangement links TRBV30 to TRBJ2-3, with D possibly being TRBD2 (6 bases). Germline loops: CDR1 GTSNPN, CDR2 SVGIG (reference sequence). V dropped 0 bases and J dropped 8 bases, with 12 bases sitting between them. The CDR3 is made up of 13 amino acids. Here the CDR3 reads CAWSVTGGVTQYF. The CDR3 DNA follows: TGTGCCTGGAGTGTTACAGGCGGGGTTACGCAGTATTTT.

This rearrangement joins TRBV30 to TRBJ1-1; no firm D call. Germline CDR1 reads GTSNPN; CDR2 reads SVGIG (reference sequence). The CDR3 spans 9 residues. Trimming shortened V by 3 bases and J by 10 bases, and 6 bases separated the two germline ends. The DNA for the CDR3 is TGTGCCTGGAGCCCGAGAGCTTTCTTT. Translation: CAWSPRAFF.

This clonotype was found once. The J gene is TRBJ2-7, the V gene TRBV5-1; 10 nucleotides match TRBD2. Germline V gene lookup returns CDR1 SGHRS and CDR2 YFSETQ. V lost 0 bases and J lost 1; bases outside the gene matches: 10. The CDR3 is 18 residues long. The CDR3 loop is CASSLAPSGGILSYEQYF. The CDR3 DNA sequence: TGCGCCAGCAGCTTGGCCCCTAGCGGGGGTATACTTTCCTACGAGCAGTACTTC.

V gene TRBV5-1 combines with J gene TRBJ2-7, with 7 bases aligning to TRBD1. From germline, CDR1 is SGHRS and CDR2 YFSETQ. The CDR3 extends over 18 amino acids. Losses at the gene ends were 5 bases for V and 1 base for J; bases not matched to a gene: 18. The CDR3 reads CASSIHRSATGSSYEQYF. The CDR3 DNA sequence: TGCGCCAGCAGTATCCACCGCTCCGCGACAGGGTCTTCCTACGAGCAGTACTTC.

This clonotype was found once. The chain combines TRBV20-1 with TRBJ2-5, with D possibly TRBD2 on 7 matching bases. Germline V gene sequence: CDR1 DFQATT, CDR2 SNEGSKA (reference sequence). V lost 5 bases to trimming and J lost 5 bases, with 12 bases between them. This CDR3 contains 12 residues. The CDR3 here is CSAGGAGETQYF. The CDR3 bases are TGCAGTGCTGGGGGGGCAGGCGAGACCCAGTACTTC.

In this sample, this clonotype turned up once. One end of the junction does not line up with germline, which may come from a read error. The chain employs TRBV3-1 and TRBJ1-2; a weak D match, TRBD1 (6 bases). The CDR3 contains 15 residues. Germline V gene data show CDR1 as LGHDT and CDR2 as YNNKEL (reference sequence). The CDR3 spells CASSHTDSANYGYTF. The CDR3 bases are TGTGCCAGCAGCCACACGGACAGCGCTAACTATGGCTACACCTTT.

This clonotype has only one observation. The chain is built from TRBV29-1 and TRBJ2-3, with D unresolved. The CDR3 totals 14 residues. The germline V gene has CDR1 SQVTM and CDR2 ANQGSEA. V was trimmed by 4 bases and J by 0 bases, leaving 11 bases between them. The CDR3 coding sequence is TGCAGCGTTGTTTGGGGAACAAGCACAGATACGCAGTATTTT. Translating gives CSVVWGTSTDTQYF.

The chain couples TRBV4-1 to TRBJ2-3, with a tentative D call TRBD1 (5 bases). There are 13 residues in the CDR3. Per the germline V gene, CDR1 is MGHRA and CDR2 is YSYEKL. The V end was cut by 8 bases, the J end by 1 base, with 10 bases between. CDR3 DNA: TGCGCCAGCTGTACAGGACGCACAGATACGCAGTATTTT. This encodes CASCTGRTDTQYF.

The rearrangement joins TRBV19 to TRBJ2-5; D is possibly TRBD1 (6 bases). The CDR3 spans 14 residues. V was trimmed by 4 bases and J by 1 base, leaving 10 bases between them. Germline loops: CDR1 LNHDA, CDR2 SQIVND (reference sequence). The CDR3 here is CASSTTGSQETQYF. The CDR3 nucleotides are TGTGCCAGTAGTACTACAGGGTCCCAAGAGACCCAGTACTTC.

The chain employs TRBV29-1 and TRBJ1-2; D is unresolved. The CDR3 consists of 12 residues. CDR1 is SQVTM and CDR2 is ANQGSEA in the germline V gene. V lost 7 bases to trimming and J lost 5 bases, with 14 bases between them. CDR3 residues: CSAHRAPYGYTF. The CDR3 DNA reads TGCAGCGCCCACCGGGCACCTTATGGCTACACCTTC.

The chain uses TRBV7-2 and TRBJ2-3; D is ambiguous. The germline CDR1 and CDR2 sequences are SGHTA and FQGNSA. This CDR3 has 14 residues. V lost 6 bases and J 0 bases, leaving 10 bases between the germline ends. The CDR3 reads CASRPMGSTDTQYF. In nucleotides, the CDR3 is TGTGCCAGCAGGCCTATGGGGAGCACAGATACGCAGTATTTT.

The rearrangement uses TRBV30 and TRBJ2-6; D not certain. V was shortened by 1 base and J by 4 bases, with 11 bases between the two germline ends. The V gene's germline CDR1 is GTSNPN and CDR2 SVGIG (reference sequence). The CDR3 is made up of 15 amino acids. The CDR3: CAWSASRRGANVLTF. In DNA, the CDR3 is TGTGCCTGGAGTGCGAGCCGCAGGGGGGCCAACGTCCTGACTTTC. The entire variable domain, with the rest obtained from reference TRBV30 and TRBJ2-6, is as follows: SQTIHQWPATLVQPVGSPLSLECTVEGTSNPNLYWYRQAAGRGLQLLFYSVGIGQISSEVPQNLSASRPQDRQFILSSKKLLLSDSGFYLCAWSASRRGANVLTFGAGSRLTVL.

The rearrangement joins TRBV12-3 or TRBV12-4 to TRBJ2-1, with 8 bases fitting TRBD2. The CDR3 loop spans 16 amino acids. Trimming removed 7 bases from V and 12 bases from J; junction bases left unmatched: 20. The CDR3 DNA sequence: TGTGCCAGCACCTATGGGGGCGGGGGGACCTTATTGCGGCAGTTCTTC. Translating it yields CASTYGGGGTLLRQFF.

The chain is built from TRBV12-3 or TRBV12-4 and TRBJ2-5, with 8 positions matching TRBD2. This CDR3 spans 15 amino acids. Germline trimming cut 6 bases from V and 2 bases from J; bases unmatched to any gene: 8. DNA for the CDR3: TGTGCCAGCAGCACGCCGGCTAGCGGGCAAGAGACCCAGTACTTC. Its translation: CASSTPASGQETQYF.

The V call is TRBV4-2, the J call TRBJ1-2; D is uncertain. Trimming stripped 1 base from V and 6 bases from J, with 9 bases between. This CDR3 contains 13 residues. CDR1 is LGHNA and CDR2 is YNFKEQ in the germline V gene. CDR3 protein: CASSQGVGDGYTF. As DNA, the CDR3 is TGTGCCAGCAGCCAAGGGGTGGGAGATGGCTACACCTTC.

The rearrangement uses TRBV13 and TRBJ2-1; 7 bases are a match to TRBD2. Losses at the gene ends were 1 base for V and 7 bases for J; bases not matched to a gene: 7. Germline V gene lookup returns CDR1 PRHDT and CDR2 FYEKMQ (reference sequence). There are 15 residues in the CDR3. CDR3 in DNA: TGTGCCAGCAGCTTAGAAAGCGGGACGGATAATGAGCAGTTCTTC. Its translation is CASSLESGTDNEQFF.

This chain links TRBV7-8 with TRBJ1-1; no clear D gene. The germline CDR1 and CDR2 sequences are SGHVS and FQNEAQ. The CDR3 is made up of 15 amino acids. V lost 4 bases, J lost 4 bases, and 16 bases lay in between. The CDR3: CASSSEGRFGTEAFF. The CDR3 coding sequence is TGTGCCAGCAGCTCGGAGGGCCGTTTCGGCACTGAAGCTTTCTTT.

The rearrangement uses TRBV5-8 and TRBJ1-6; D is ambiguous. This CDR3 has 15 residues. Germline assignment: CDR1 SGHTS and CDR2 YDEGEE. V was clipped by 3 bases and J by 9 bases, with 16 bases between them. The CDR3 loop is CASSSGESRFSPLHF. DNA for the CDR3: TGTGCCAGCAGCTCCGGGGAAAGCAGGTTTTCACCCCTCCACTTT.